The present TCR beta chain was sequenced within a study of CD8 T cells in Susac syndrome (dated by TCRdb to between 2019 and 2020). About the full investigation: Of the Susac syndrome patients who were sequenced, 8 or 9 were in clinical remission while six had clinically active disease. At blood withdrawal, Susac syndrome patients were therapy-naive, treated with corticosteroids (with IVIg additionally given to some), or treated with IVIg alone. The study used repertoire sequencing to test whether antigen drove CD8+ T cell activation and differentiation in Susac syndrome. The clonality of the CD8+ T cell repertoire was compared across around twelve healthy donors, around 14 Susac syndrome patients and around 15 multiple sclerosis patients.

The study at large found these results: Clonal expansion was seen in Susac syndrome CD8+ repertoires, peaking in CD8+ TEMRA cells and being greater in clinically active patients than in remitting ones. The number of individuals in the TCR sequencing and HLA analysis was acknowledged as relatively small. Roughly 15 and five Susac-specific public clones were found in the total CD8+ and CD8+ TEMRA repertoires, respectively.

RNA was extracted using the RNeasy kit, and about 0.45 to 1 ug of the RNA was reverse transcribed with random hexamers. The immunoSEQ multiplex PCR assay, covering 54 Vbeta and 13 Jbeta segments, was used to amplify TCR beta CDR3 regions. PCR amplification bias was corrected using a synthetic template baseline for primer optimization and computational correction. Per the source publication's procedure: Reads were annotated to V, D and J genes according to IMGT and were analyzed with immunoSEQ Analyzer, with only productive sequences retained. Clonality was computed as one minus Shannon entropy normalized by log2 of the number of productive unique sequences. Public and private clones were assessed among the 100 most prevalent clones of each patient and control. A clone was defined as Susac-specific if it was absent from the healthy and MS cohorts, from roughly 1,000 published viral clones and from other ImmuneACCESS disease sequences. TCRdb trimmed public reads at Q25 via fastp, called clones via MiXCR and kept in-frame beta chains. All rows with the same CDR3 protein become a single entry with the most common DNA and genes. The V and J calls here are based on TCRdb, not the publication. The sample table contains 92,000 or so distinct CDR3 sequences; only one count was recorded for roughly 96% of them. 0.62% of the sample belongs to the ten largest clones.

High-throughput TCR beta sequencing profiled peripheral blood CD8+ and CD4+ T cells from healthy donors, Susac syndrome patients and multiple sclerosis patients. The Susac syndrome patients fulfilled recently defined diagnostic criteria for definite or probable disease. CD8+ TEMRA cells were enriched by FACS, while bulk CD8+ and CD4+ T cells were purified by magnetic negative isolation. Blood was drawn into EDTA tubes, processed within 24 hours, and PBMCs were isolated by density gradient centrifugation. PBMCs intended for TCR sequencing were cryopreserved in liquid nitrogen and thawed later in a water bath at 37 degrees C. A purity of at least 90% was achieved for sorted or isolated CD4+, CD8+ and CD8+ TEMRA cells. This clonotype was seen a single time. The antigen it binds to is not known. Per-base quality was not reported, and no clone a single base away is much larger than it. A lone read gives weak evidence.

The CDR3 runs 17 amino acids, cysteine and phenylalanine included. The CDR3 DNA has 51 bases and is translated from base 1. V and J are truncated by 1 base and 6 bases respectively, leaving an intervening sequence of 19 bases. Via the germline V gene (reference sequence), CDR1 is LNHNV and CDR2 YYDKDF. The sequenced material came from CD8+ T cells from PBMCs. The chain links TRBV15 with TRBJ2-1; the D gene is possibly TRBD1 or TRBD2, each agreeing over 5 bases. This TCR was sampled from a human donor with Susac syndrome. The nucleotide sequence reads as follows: TGTGCCACCAGCAGAGGACGTATGGCCCTTGGGGGCAATGAGCAGTTCTTC. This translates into CATSRGRMALGGNEQFF.